The 22 T cell receptor beta chains given below trace back to one sample, sequenced in a study of blood T cell repertoires in COVID-19 (dated by TCRdb to 2020 to 2021). Library creation used the immunoSEQ multiplex PCR assay. This immuneACCESS table, as held by TCRdb, lists in-frame sequences with V and J called but not all clones. Of the missing ones, under half trace to an unresolved V gene in checked studies; the others have no known cause. A total of around 42,000 clones appear in this sample, 79% of them only once. The ten largest clones represent approximately 30% of the sample. Sequencing was carried out using peripheral blood. These receptor sequences come from a woman at least 80 years old with acute or convalescent COVID-19.

The chain employs TRBV7-9 and TRBJ2-2; D is unresolved. Per the germline V gene, CDR1 is SEHNR and CDR2 is FQNEAQ (reference sequence). The length of the CDR3 is 15 residues. The germline V and J ends were trimmed by 0 bases and 0 bases, with 5 bases remaining between them. CDR3 sequence (DNA): TGTGCCAGCAGCTTAGCCGGGTCGAACACCGGGGAGCTGTTTTTT. It is translated as CASSLAGSNTGELFF. Variable domain in full (rest from reference TRBV7-9 and TRBJ2-2): DTGVSQNPRHKITKRGQNVTFRCDPISEHNRLYWYRQTLGQGPEFLTYFQNEAQLEKSRLLSDRFSAERPKGSFSTLEIQRTEQGDSAMYLCASSLAGSNTGELFFGEGSRLTVL.

The chain is built from TRBV4-1 and TRBJ2-1, with a tentative D call TRBD2 (6 bases). The CDR3 has 15 amino acids. Germline CDR1 and CDR2: MGHRA and YSYEKL. Trimming stripped 1 base from V and 7 bases from J, with 14 bases between. CDR3: CASSQGGGMRNEQFF. The CDR3 DNA reads TGCGCCAGCAGCCAAGGGGGCGGGATGAGGAATGAGCAGTTCTTC.

This chain uses TRBV18 with TRBJ2-1; 13 nucleotides align to TRBD2. CDR3 length: 16 amino acids. Germline V CDR1 and CDR2: KGHSH, LQKENI. Germline trimming cut 3 bases from V and 9 bases from J; bases unmatched to any gene: 8. CDR3 bases: TGTGCCAGCTCACCCGGACTAGCGGGAGTTTTCGGTGAGCAGTTCTTC. It codes for CASSPGLAGVFGEQFF.

J is TRBJ1-2 and V is TRBV5-8; 7 nucleotides match TRBD1. The CDR3 contains 15 residues. V gave up 3 bases and J gave up 0 bases; unmatched junction bases: 5. The V gene's germline CDR1 is SGHTS and CDR2 YDEGEE. The CDR3 spells CASSSPGTANYGYTF. In DNA, the CDR3 is TGTGCCAGCAGCTCCCCTGGGACAGCTAACTATGGCTACACCTTC.

The genes are TRBV28 and TRBJ2-7, with 10 bases lining up with TRBD1. The CDR3 is 17 residues long. Germline V gene lookup returns CDR1 MDHEN and CDR2 SYDVKM. The junction had 13 bases not matched to a gene; V was cut back by 6 bases and J by 2 bases. This chain's CDR3 is CASSPGTGAKTTYEQYF. The CDR3 coding sequence is TGTGCCAGCAGCCCCGGGACAGGGGCGAAAACTACCTACGAGCAGTACTTC.

V usage is TRBV10-3 and J usage is TRBJ2-7; 9 nucleotides line up with TRBD1. The CDR3 is 14 amino acids. Per the germline V gene, CDR1 is ENHRY and CDR2 is SYGVKD. Unmatched junction bases numbered 13, after V lost 5 bases and J lost 11 bases. The CDR3 reads CAISPDEGTGWEYF. In DNA form, the CDR3 reads TGTGCCATCAGTCCGGACGAGGGGACAGGGTGGGAGTACTTC.

The chain couples TRBV29-1 to TRBJ2-5, with D possibly matching TRBD2 (5 bases). Germline V lookup: CDR1 SQVTM, CDR2 ANQGSEA. V shed 4 bases and J shed 4 bases, with 13 bases lying between them. This CDR3 has 13 residues. The CDR3 DNA is TGCAGCGTTGCGGCTAGCAAGAGAGAGACCCAGTACTTC. Amino acid sequence: CSVAASKRETQYF.

This clone was recorded only once. The J gene is TRBJ2-5, the V gene TRBV7-9; 10 bases are a match to TRBD2. Per germline, CDR1 SEHNR and CDR2 FQNEAQ (reference sequence). The CDR3 totals 14 residues. V lost 5 bases and J lost 2; bases outside the gene matches: 2. The CDR3 is CASSTSGTQETQYF. DNA for the CDR3: TGTGCCAGCAGCACTAGCGGGACACAAGAGACCCAGTACTTC.

This rearrangement joins TRBV29-1 to TRBJ2-5; 11 positions match TRBD1. CDR1 and CDR2 from the germline V gene are SQVTM and ANQGSEA. CDR3 length: 13 residues. Germline trimming cut 6 bases from V and 7 bases from J; bases unmatched to any gene: 7. Here the CDR3 reads CSVEDRGRVTQYF. CDR3 sequence (DNA): TGCAGCGTCGAGGACAGGGGGCGGGTGACCCAGTACTTC.

The chain links TRBV7-9 to TRBJ2-3, with D perhaps TRBD2 (6 bases). CDR3 length equals 18 residues. Trimming took off 5 bases at V and 2 bases at J, with 23 bases between the two ends. Germline V lookup: CDR1 SEHNR, CDR2 FQNEAQ (reference sequence). The CDR3 spells CASSPRTLALTPTDTQYF. CDR3 coding DNA: TGTGCCAGCAGCCCACGGACACTAGCTCTAACCCCCACAGATACGCAGTATTTT.

The chain joins TRBV24-1 to TRBJ2-1; 7 positions agree with TRBD1. Germline V gives CDR1 KGHDR, CDR2 SFDVKD. The CDR3 totals 17 residues. V lost 4 bases, J lost 6 bases, and 14 bases stayed unmatched. The CDR3 DNA follows: TGTGCCACCAGTGACTCAGGGGGAACTAGTAGAGCCAATGAGCAGTTCTTC. This gives the protein CATSDSGGTSRANEQFF.

The chain uses TRBV6-5 and TRBJ1-2, with a possible D match to TRBD1 (5 bases). The V gene's germline CDR1 is MNHEY and CDR2 SVGAGI. There are 14 residues in the CDR3. Trimming cost V 7 bases and J 1 base, with 13 bases left between them. The CDR3, as DNA: TGTGCCAGCACGCGGGGACGGAATAACTATGGCTACACCTTC. Translating gives CASTRGRNNYGYTF.

V and J are TRBV5-6 and TRBJ2-7; 8 nucleotides line up with TRBD1. The CDR3 extends over 15 amino acids. Germline lookup yields CDR1 SGHDT and CDR2 YYEEEE. Germline trimming cut 5 bases from V and 3 bases from J; bases unmatched to any gene: 10. CDR3 sequence: CASSRGDTGGYEQYF. In nucleotides, the CDR3 is TGTGCCAGCAGTCGAGGAGATACAGGGGGCTACGAGCAGTACTTC.

The chain recombines TRBV7-9 with TRBJ1-1; D is ambiguous. V dropped 5 bases and J dropped 1 base, with 11 bases sitting between them. The CDR3 is 14 amino acids. Germline CDR1 and CDR2: SEHNR and FQNEAQ (reference sequence). As DNA, the CDR3 is TGTGCCAGCAGCAGGGAACACCAGAACACTGAAGCTTTCTTT. Amino acids: CASSREHQNTEAFF.

The chain links TRBV10-3 to TRBJ2-3; D might be TRBD2 (7 bases). CDR1 ENHRY and CDR2 SYGVKD come from the germline V gene. The CDR3 is made up of 13 amino acids. Trimming cost V 7 bases and J 4 bases, with 12 bases left between them. The CDR3 region is CAITGGSADTQYF. CDR3 DNA: TGTGCCATCACGGGGGGCAGCGCAGATACGCAGTATTTT.

This clone showed up just a few times. The chain recombines TRBV19 with TRBJ1-2; 8 bases agree with TRBD1. CDR1 and CDR2 (germline): LNHDA, SQIVND (reference sequence). The V gene end was trimmed by 4 bases and the J gene end by 7 bases; junction bases not matched to a gene: 11. The CDR3 is 15 residues long. CDR3 sequence (DNA): TGTGCCAGTAGTAGAGGGACAGGTCTCCTATTTGGCTACACCTTC. Its protein is CASSRGTGLLFGYTF.

A remark on this clone: The junction departs from the called germline gene at one end, perhaps through a read error. This chain uses TRBV15 with TRBJ2-7, with 7 bases that match TRBD1. The CDR3 is 14 residues long. CDR1 and CDR2 (germline): LNHNV, YYDKDF (reference sequence). The CDR3 nucleotides read TGTGCCACCAGCGGAGACAGGGTATCCTACGAGCAGTACTTC. Amino acids: CATSGDRVSYEQYF.

The chain carries TRBV28 and TRBJ1-6, with D perhaps matching TRBD1 (5 bases). CDR3 length: 15 amino acids. CDR1 is MDHEN, CDR2 SYDVKM, per germline. V was clipped by 6 bases and J by 9 bases, with 18 bases between them. The CDR3 DNA follows: TGTGCCAGCAGCGCACGACAGCCTATTATTTCACCCCTCCACTTT. Its translation: CASSARQPIISPLHF.

The chain carries TRBV4-1 and TRBJ1-5, with 11 positions matching TRBD1. Per the germline V gene, CDR1 is MGHRA and CDR2 is YSYEKL. V gave up 4 bases and J gave up 4 bases; unmatched junction bases: 6. The CDR3 contains 16 residues. The CDR3 reads CASSLSGTGGNQPQHF. As DNA, the CDR3 is TGCGCCAGCAGCCTCTCTGGGACAGGGGGTAATCAGCCCCAGCATTTT.

CDR3 protein: CASSGEIRSSYNSPLHF. DNA of the CDR3: TGTGCCAGTAGTGGGGAGATCCGGAGCTCCTATAATTCACCCCTCCACTTT. The genes are TRBV19 and TRBJ1-6; the D is unclear. Per germline, CDR1 LNHDA and CDR2 SQIVND (reference sequence). Trimming took off 5 bases at V and 0 bases at J, with 14 bases between the two ends. The CDR3 runs 17 residues. Combining the CDR3 with reference TRBV19 and TRBJ1-6 gives the whole variable domain DGGITQSPKYLFRKEGQNVTLSCEQNLNHDAMYWYRQDPGQGLRLIYYSQIVNDFQKGDIAEGYSVSREKKESFPLTVTSAQKNPTAFYLCASSGEIRSSYNSPLHFGNGTRLTVT.

The V and J genes are TRBV5-1 and TRBJ2-7; the match to TRBD2 covers 9 bases. The junction had 12 bases not matched to a gene; V was cut back by 4 bases and J by 7 bases. The CDR3 consists of 15 residues. CDR1 is SGHRS and CDR2 is YFSETQ in the germline V gene. The CDR3 nucleotides read TGCGCCAGCAGCCTCCGGACTAGCGCCGAGGGAGAGCAGTACTTC. It codes for CASSLRTSAEGEQYF.

CDR3 DNA sequence: TGTGCCAGCAGCTTAGCGACTAGCGGGAGGGCCGGCACCGGGGAGCTGTTTTTT. It yields the protein CASSLATSGRAGTGELFF. J is TRBJ2-2 and V is TRBV7-2; 14 bases align to TRBD2. The trim removed 0 bases at V and 4 bases at J, leaving 4 bases unmatched. This CDR3 is 18 amino acids long. CDR1 and CDR2 from the germline V gene are SGHTA and FQGNSA.